Listed here is a single TCR beta chain. This record belongs to a study of blood T cell repertoires in COVID-19. For the study at large: The analysed material was cDNA or gDNA that came from T cells, B-cell-depleted T cells, or PBMCs.

Original processing methods: It was from reference gene primer amplification that nucleated cell counts were estimated. TCRdb's copy holds only in-frame clones and misses some; the assay was immunoSEQ multiplex PCR. The D gene and trimming were derived from the DNA, and the V and J assignments and clone size from that table. The sample gives 250,000 or so clones, roughly 85% of which show up once; under 3.5% is in the top ten. Germline loops: CDR1 SEHNR, CDR2 FQNEAQ (reference sequence). The CDR3 loop spans 14 amino acids. Unmatched junction bases numbered 5, after V lost 9 bases and J lost 1 base. The TCR originated in a woman in her thirties with active or convalescent COVID-19. What was sequenced was peripheral blood. V usage is TRBV7-9 and J usage is TRBJ1-4; 7 positions agree with TRBD1. DNA of the CDR3: TGTGCCAGTCGACAGGGCGGAACTAATGAAAAACTGTTTTTT. It yields the protein CASRQGGTNEKLFF. Full variable domain (rest looked up from reference TRBV7-9 and TRBJ1-4): DTGVSQNPRHKITKRGQNVTFRCDPISEHNRLYWYRQTLGQGPEFLTYFQNEAQLEKSRLLSDRFSAERPKGSFSTLEIQRTEQGDSAMYLCASRQGGTNEKLFFGSGTQLSVL.